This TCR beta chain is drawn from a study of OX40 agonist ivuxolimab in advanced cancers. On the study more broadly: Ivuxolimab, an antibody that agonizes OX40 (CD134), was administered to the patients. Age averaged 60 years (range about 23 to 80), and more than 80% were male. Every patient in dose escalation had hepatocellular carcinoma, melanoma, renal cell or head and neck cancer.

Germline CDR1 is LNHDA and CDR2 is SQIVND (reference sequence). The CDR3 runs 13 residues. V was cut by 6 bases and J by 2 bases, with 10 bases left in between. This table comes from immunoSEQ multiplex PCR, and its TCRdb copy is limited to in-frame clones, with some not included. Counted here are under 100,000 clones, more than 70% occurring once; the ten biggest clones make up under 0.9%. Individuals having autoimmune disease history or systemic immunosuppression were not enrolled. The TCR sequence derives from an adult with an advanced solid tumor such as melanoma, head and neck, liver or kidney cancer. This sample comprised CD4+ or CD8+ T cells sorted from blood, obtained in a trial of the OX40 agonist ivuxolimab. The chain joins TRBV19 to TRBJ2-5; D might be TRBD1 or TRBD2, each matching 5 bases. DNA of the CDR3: TGTGCCAGTAGAGACAGAGGGCAAGAGACCCAGTACTTC. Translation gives CASRDRGQETQYF. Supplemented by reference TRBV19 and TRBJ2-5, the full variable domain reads DGGITQSPKYLFRKEGQNVTLSCEQNLNHDAMYWYRQDPGQGLRLIYYSQIVNDFQKGDIAEGYSVSREKKESFPLTVTSAQKNPTAFYLCASRDRGQETQYFGPGTRLLVL.